This T cell receptor beta chain comes out of a study of cytomegalovirus exposure and HLA in healthy donors. Study outcomes and limitations: Common viral pathogens seemed to be connected with several of the most significant clusters, according to a later analysis. Cytomegalovirus association was assigned to under 200 TCR beta chains. There were some public TCRs occurring in many donors, but most TCR sequences were rare. Later analysis revealed greater clonal expansion in HLA-associated TCR beta chains than in equally common others.

The PCR employed 60 Vbeta primers together with 13 Jbeta primers. Clones were sequenced by immunoSEQ multiplex PCR, and TCRdb holds only the in-frame ones, with some missing. The table records 100,000 to 150,000 clones, approximately 65% of them present only once. The count of this clone is one. What it binds is unknown. The V end was cut by 4 bases, the J end by 5 bases, with 15 bases between. The CDR3 runs to 14 residues. Germline CDR1 SGHNT, CDR2 YYREEE (reference sequence). This chain connects TRBV5-4 to TRBJ2-5; a possible D gene is TRBD2 (6 bases). This TCR was sampled from a man aged 18 to 30 in good health and CMV-seronegative. Sequenced input: PBMCs. The CDR3 loop is CASSASGVDETQYF. In nucleotides, the CDR3 is TGTGCCAGCAGCGCCTCGGGAGTGGATGAGACCCAGTACTTC.